The entry that follows covers one T cell receptor (beta chain) sequence. This specimen belongs to a study of blood T cell repertoires in COVID-19. Study in general: Researchers got acute and convalescent COVID-19 samples from the United States, Italy and Spain. Sample material is recorded as cDNA or gDNA derived from T cells, B-cell-depleted T cells, or PBMCs.

Sequencing used immunoSEQ multiplex PCR; TCRdb keeps in-frame clones, though not all of them. The repertoire has approximately 50,000 clones, about 80% of them found once; the top ten carry approximately 7%. Per germline, CDR1 MNHEY and CDR2 SVGEGT. V shed 6 bases, J shed 12 bases, and the junction held 12 bases outside the gene matches. The length of the CDR3 is 13 residues. The sequence derives from a man aged 65 to 79 with active COVID-19. The chain employs TRBV6-2 or TRBV6-3 and TRBJ2-7, with TRBD1 identical over 9 bases. The sequenced material came from peripheral blood. In nucleotides, the CDR3 is TGTGCCAGCAGCCCCCGGGGACAGGGTTTCCGGTACTTC. Residues: CASSPRGQGFRYF.